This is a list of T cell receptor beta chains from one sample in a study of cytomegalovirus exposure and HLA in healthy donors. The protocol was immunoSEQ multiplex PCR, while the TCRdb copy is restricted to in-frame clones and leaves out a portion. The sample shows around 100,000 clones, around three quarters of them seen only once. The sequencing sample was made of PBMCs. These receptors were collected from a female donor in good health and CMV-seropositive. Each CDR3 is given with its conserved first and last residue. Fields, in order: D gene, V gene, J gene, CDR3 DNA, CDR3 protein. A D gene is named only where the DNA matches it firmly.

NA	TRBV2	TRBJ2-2	TGTGCCAGCGTTAGGTGGGCGGGGGCGGGCACCGGGGAGCTGTTTTTT	CASVRWAGAGTGELFF
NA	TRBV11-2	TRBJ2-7	TGTGCCAGCAGCTTCGCAGGGGACAAAACCTACGAGCAGTACTTC	CASSFAGDKTYEQYF
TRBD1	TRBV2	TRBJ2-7	TGTGCCAGCAGTGGCCGGACAGGGGGCGAGCAGTACTTC	CASSGRTGGEQYF
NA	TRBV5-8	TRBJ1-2	TGTGCCAGCAGCTTGGCATCAGGGCCCCATGGCTACACCTTC	CASSLASGPHGYTF
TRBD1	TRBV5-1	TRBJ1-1	TGCGCCAGCAGCCCCACCTTACAGGGGAATACTGAAGCTTTCTTT	CASSPTLQGNTEAFF
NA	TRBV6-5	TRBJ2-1	TGTGCCAGCATCCTATCGGGCAGGGGAGATGGAGAGCAGTTCTTC	CASILSGRGDGEQFF
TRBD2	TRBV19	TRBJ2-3	TGTGCCAGTAGTATCCGGACTAGCGGGGGGGCGAATACGCAGTATTTT	CASSIRTSGGANTQYF
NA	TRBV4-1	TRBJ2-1	TGCGCCAGCAGCCAAGTCCCCGGGACTGACTACAATGAGCAGTTCTTC	CASSQVPGTDYNEQFF
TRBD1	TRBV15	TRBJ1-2	TGTGCCACCAGCTTAAGGACAGGGGGGGGGTATGGCTACACCTTC	CATSLRTGGGYGYTF
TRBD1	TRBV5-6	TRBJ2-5	TGTGCCAGCAGCGGACAGGGCCCCGGAGAGACCCAGTACTTC	CASSGQGPGETQYF
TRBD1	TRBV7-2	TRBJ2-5	TGTGCCAGCAGCTTCCAGGGGGCAGAGACCCAGTACTTC	CASSFQGAETQYF